The present TCR beta chain was sequenced within a study of blood T cell repertoires in COVID-19. In the study overall: The origin of the acute and convalescent COVID-19 samples was the United States, Italy and Spain.

Per the original data handling: The assay estimated nucleated cells by amplifying reference gene primers. Only in-frame clones appear in the TCRdb table, and some are missing; sequencing was by immunoSEQ multiplex PCR. From that table come the V and J calls and clone size; the DNA was used to work out D and trimming. The profile shows some 230,000 clones, 70% to 90% of them singletons. V dropped 5 bases and J dropped 0; count of bases not matched to a gene: 11. The germline V gene has CDR1 MNHNY and CDR2 SVGAGI (reference sequence). The length of the CDR3 is 17 residues. This clonotype was sampled from a man aged 30 to 45 who had recovered from COVID-19. The rearrangement uses TRBV6-6 and TRBJ2-3; the match to TRBD1 covers 7 bases. Sequencing was performed on peripheral blood. The CDR3 protein is CASSPTGLDVSTDTQYF. Here the CDR3 DNA reads TGTGCCAGCAGTCCGACAGGGCTAGACGTTAGCACAGATACGCAGTATTTT.